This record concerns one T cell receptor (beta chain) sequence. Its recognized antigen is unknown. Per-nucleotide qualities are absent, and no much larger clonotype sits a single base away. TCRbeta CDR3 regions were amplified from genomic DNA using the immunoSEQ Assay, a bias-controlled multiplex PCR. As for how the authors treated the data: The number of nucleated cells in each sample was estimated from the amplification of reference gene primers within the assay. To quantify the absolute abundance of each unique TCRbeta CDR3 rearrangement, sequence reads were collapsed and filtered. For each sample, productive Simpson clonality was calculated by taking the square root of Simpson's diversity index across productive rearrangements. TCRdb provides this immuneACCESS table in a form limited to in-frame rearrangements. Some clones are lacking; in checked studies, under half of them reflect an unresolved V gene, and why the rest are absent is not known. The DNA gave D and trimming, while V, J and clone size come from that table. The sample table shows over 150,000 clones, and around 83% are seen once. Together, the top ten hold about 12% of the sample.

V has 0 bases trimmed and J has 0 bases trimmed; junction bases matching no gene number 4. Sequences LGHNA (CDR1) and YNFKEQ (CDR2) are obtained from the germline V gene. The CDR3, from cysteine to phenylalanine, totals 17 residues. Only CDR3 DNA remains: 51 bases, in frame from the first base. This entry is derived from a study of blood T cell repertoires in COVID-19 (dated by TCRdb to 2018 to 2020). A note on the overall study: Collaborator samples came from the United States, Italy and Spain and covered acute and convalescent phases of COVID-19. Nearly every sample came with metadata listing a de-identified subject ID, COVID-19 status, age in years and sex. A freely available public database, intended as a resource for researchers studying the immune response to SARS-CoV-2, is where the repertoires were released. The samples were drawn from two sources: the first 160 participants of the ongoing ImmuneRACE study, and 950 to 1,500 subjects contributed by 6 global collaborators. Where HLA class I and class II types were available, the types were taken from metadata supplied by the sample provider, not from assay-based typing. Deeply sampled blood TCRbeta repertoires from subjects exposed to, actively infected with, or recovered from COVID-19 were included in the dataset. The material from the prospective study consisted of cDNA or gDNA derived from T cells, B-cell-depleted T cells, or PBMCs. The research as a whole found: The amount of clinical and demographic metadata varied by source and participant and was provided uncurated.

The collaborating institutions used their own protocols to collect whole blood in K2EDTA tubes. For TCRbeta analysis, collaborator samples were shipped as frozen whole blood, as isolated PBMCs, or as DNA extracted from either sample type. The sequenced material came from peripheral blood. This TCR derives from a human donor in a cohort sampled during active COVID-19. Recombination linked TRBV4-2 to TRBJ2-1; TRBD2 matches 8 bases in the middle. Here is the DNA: TGTGCCAGCAGCCAAGATCCCACTAGCGGCTCCTACAATGAGCAGTTCTTC. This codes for CASSQDPTSGSYNEQFF.